Below, one T cell receptor beta chain is given with its context. The data are from a study of cytomegalovirus exposure and HLA in healthy donors. V lost 2 bases, J lost 5 bases, and 12 bases lay in between. The CDR3 contains 13 residues. Germline lookup yields CDR1 GTSNPN and CDR2 SVGIG (reference sequence). The PCR had 60 Vbeta and 13 Jbeta primers. Here immunoSEQ multiplex PCR was the method, and the copy in TCRdb shows in-frame clones only, minus some. The sample data list around 33,000 clones. This chain connects TRBV30 to TRBJ1-2; no firm D call. The TCR comes from a middle-aged woman in good health and CMV-seropositive. The sequenced sample consisted of PBMCs. The CDR3 region is CAWSRRQPYGYTF. The DNA of the CDR3 is TGTGCCTGGAGTCGGAGGCAACCATATGGCTACACCTTC.